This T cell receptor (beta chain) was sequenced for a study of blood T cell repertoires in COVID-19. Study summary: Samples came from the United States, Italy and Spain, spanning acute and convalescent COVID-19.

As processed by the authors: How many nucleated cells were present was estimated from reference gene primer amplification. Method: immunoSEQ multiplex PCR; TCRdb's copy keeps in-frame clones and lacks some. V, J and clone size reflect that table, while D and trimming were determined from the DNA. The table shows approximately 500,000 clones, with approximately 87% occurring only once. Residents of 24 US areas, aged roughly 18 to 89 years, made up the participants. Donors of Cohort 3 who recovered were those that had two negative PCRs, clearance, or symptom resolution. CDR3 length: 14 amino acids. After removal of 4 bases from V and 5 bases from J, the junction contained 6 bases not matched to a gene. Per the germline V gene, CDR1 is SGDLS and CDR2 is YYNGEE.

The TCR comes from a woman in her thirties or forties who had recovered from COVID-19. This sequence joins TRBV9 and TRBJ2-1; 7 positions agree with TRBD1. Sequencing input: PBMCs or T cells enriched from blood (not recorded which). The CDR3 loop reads CASSRDSTDNEQFF. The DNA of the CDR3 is TGTGCCAGCAGCCGGGACAGCACAGACAATGAGCAGTTCTTC.